The rows below give T cell receptor beta chains drawn from one sample of a study of T cell responses to AZD1222 COVID-19 vaccine. Clones were read by immunoSEQ multiplex PCR, and TCRdb kept only the in-frame ones, dropping some. Here the sample spans approximately 74,000 clones, 87% being singletons. Source: peripheral blood, taken 28 days after the second AZD1222 dose. The receptor set was obtained from an adult who received the AZD1222 COVID-19 vaccine. Both conserved end residues are part of each CDR3. Rows may omit the clone size; those that give it use once, few, many or a size class.

>.|TRBV7-9|TRBJ1-1
CASSLTGGNTEAFF
>.|TRBV2|TRBJ2-1
CASSTRPLQFF
>.|TRBV7-3|TRBJ2-5
CASSLMRGRQETQYF
>.|TRBV6-2/TRBV6-3|TRBJ2-7
CASSRGRTGSPYEQYF
>.|TRBV18|TRBJ2-5
CASSPILQETQYF
>once|TRBV18|TRBJ1-1
CASSPPGLLNTEAFF
>.|TRBV6-5|TRBJ2-3
CASSQTREDTQYF
>.|TRBV11-1|TRBJ1-3
CASSRQDGNTIYF
>.|TRBV2|TRBJ1-4
CASTVGTGGSGEKLFF
>.|TRBV5-4|TRBJ2-2
CASKRDGGVSNTGELFF
>.|TRBV29-1|TRBJ2-1
CSVERQYNEQFF
>.|TRBV7-3|TRBJ1-6
CASSITVNSPLHF
>.|TRBV30|TRBJ2-7
CAWSVARGDSYEQYF
>.|TRBV5-4|TRBJ2-7
CASSSQGGRAYEQYF
>.|TRBV7-3|TRBJ2-1
CASSFTSGSGEQFF
>once|TRBV7-3|TRBJ2-1
CASSFSGLAGVGEQFF
>.|TRBV19|TRBJ1-2
CASTNKRQYGYTF
>.|TRBV2|TRBJ2-6
CASSEFQGTGANVLTF
>.|TRBV14|TRBJ2-1
CASSQRLTGLFYEQFF
>.|TRBV7-3|TRBJ2-7
CASSPTEAGYHEQYF
>.|TRBV5-1|TRBJ2-3
CASSPGTGVDTQYF
>.|TRBV7-9|TRBJ2-2
CASSLWGTSGRNTGELFF
>.|TRBV30|TRBJ1-5
CAWAGTDQPQHF
>.|TRBV7-3|TRBJ2-5
CASSEFSGRAGETQYF
>once|TRBV3-1/TRBV3-2|TRBJ2-1
CASSQDRSGVNNEQFF
>few|TRBV7-8|TRBJ2-3
CASSLHEGRQVGDTQYF
>.|TRBV5-8|TRBJ2-4
CASPKGDRGKNIQYF
>.|TRBV7-9|TRBJ1-1
CASSPWGAAGADTEAFF
>.|TRBV19|TRBJ1-1
CASSIGLRMGTEAFF
>once|TRBV19|TRBJ1-4
CASSPRGGVLFF
>once|TRBV4-1|TRBJ2-5
CASSQRGLAGGGQETQYF
>.|TRBV19|TRBJ1-4
CASSNRRGRDEKLFF
>.|TRBV10-3|TRBJ1-6
CAISDLDRGLLYNSPLHF
>.|TRBV25-1|TRBJ2-7
CASSESHGQGSYEQYF
>.|TRBV19|TRBJ2-7
CASSPGHQYEQYF
>once|TRBV30|TRBJ2-5
CAWSLAGRQETQYF
>.|TRBV6-6|TRBJ2-7
CASTLPRTSGSEQYF
>.|TRBV6-2/TRBV6-3|TRBJ1-1
CASSSRGTEAFF
>few|TRBV7-8|TRBJ1-2
CASSSQTTLQEFYGYTF